The entry that follows covers one T cell receptor beta chain sequence. Its target is unknown. This sample was included in a study of cytomegalovirus exposure and HLA in healthy donors. Despite likely unrecorded immune exposures, the donors were nominally healthy at the time of sampling. Whether this donor was CMV seropositive was not recorded. Study-wide results and caveats: By HLA locus, TCR association rates varied in a later analysis, with DRB1 showing the most and HLA-C the fewest. Earlier analysis found most TCR beta V segments productive about 87% or about 30% of the time.

The study ran its PCR with 60 Vbeta and 13 Jbeta primers. Repertoires were generated with immunoSEQ multiplex PCR, while TCRdb's copy carries only in-frame clones and drops some. The sample shows some 130,000 clones, 66% of them seen only once. Trimming took 3 bases from V and 0 from J, leaving 12 bases between them. The CDR3 covers 17 residues. Germline V gives CDR1 KGHSH, CDR2 LQKENI. The V call is TRBV18, the J call TRBJ2-6; TRBD2 might be the D (6 bases). The sample was PBMCs. The receptor comes from a human donor in good health. In DNA, the CDR3 is TGTGCCAGCTCACCCTGGGGGGTCAGCTCTGGGGCCAACGTCCTGACTTTC. Encoded protein: CASSPWGVSSGANVLTF.